Each of the 27 T cell receptor beta chains below was sequenced from the same sample in a study of T cell changes during pregnancy in multiple sclerosis. Sequencing was performed with immunoSEQ multiplex PCR; in TCRdb, only in-frame clones are kept and a portion is missing. This sample has around 63,000 clones, with 91% found just once. The input for sequencing was peripheral blood, taken in the third trimester of pregnancy. The receptor source for this set is a female donor in good health, enrolled as a control in a pregnancy study.

The chain recombines TRBV28 with TRBJ2-7; 7 bases line up with TRBD1. The CDR3 covers 15 residues. Germline V gives CDR1 MDHEN, CDR2 SYDVKM. The ends lost 6 bases at V and 0 bases at J; junction bases unmatched: 8. CDR3 nucleotides: TGTGCCAGCAGGGCATACGGGACAGTCTCCTACGAGCAGTACTTC. This sequence encodes CASRAYGTVSYEQYF.

The gene calls are TRBV28 and TRBJ1-2, with D hard to call. Germline V gene sequence: CDR1 MDHEN, CDR2 SYDVKM. V lost 3 bases and J 5 bases, leaving 10 bases between the germline ends. The CDR3 is made up of 13 amino acids. The CDR3 DNA reads TGTGCCAGCAGTTTCGATAGAGTATATGGCTACACCTTC. Its protein product is CASSFDRVYGYTF.

The gene calls are TRBV12-5 and TRBJ1-5, with 8 bases lining up with TRBD1. The germline gives CDR1 LGHNT, CDR2 FRNRAP. Trimming removed 6 bases from V and 2 bases from J; junction bases left unmatched: 6. There are 15 residues in the CDR3. CDR3 coding DNA: TGTGCTAGTGGATTTGACAGGGGTCGCAATCAGCCCCAGCATTTT. It encodes CASGFDRGRNQPQHF.

This chain joins TRBV11-2 and TRBJ2-3; D might be TRBD2 (5 bases). CDR1 and CDR2 from the germline V gene are SGHAT and FQNNGV. CDR3 size: 14 residues. With 7 bases removed from V and 0 bases from J, the gap between germline ends came to 11 bases. The CDR3 region has the DNA TGTGCCAGCACTAGCAGATCTAGCACAGATACGCAGTATTTT. Encoded protein: CASTSRSSTDTQYF.

Only one count was recorded for this clone. V and J are TRBV7-9 and TRBJ2-5; D might be TRBD2 (6 bases). V was pared by 2 bases and J by 5 bases, with 12 bases between. The length of the CDR3 is 14 residues. From germline, CDR1 is SEHNR and CDR2 FQNEAQ (reference sequence). This CDR3 reads CASSLTSGFETQYF. The CDR3 region has the DNA TGTGCCAGCAGCTTAACCAGCGGGTTTGAGACCCAGTACTTC.

The V call is TRBV10-3, the J call TRBJ2-7, with D possibly matching TRBD1 (5 bases). The germline V gene has CDR1 ENHRY and CDR2 SYGVKD. Trimming cost V 4 bases and J 11 bases, with 18 bases left between them. The CDR3 runs 13 residues. CDR3 sequence: CAISGQGDFREYF. The CDR3 region has the DNA TGTGCCATCAGTGGCCAGGGTGATTTTAGGGAGTACTTC.

The chain combines TRBV4-1 with TRBJ2-2; 11 bases line up with TRBD2. Germline CDR1 and CDR2: MGHRA and YSYEKL. The CDR3 is made up of 15 amino acids. After removal of 2 bases from V and 7 bases from J, the junction contained 3 bases not matched to a gene. CDR3 sequence (DNA): TGCGCCAGCAGCCAACTTAGCGGGGGGGGCGGGGAGCTGTTTTTT. It specifies CASSQLSGGGGELFF.

The CDR3 sequence: CASSLDAGGLYEQYF. The CDR3 bases are TGTGCCAGCAGTTTAGATGCGGGGGGGCTGTACGAGCAGTACTTC. This chain uses TRBV27 with TRBJ2-7, with 9 bases lining up with TRBD2. The CDR3 totals 15 residues. Germline V gene sequence: CDR1 MNHEY, CDR2 SMNVEV (reference sequence). J lost 4 bases, V lost 2 bases, and 6 bases had no gene match.

The chain uses TRBV19 and TRBJ1-1; perhaps TRBD1 as D (5 bases). V lost 7 bases and J lost 1, with 10 bases in between. Germline CDR1 is LNHDA and CDR2 is SQIVND (reference sequence). CDR3 size: 13 residues. CDR3 nucleotide sequence: TGTGCCAGTACTCGAGACAGGAACACTGAAGCTTTCTTT. It translates to CASTRDRNTEAFF.

This rearrangement joins TRBV20-1 to TRBJ2-2; weak D call: TRBD2 (5 bases). With 3 bases removed from V and 8 bases from J, the gap between germline ends came to 7 bases. This CDR3 region has 11 residues. CDR1 is DFQATT and CDR2 is SNEGSKA in the germline V gene (reference sequence). The CDR3: CSARTIGELFF. The CDR3 bases are TGCAGTGCTAGGACTATAGGGGAGCTGTTTTTT.

The DNA of the CDR3 is TGTGCCAGCAGTAGTCGGACAGGCGGGGATGGGGCCAACGTCCTGACTTTC. This encodes CASSSRTGGDGANVLTF. The V call is TRBV28, the J call TRBJ2-6; D is perhaps TRBD1 (7 bases). The V gene lost 5 bases and the J gene lost 3 bases, with 17 bases spanning the gap. The CDR3 runs to 17 residues. Looked up from germline, CDR1 is MDHEN and CDR2 is SYDVKM.

This rearrangement joins TRBV7-9 to TRBJ1-2, with 8 bases matching TRBD1. Germline V gives CDR1 SEHNR, CDR2 FQNEAQ (reference sequence). Trimming removed 5 bases from V and 4 bases from J; junction bases left unmatched: 6. The CDR3 has 14 amino acids. CDR3 sequence: CASSETGGGYGYTF. The CDR3 DNA follows: TGTGCCAGCAGCGAAACAGGGGGAGGCTATGGCTACACCTTC.

The V and J genes are TRBV7-9 and TRBJ1-2; 7 bases are a match to TRBD1. Germline V gives CDR1 SEHNR, CDR2 FQNEAQ (reference sequence). The CDR3 runs 15 residues. Trimming took 5 bases from V and 4 from J; bases not matched to a gene: 10. CDR3 nucleotide sequence: TGTGCCAGCAGCCTCCAGGGGGAGGTCGGCTATGGCTACACCTTC. The encoded protein is CASSLQGEVGYGYTF.

The chain couples TRBV6-4 to TRBJ2-2; a weak D match, TRBD2 (5 bases). Germline V gene sequence: CDR1 MRHNA, CDR2 SNTAGT. Trimming cost V 3 bases and J 0 bases, with 20 bases left between them. There are 19 residues in the CDR3. CDR3 in DNA: TGTGCCAGCAGTGAAGATGGACTGGCCCAGTTCGCGAACACCGGGGAGCTGTTTTTT. Its protein is CASSEDGLAQFANTGELFF.

V gene TRBV19 combines with J gene TRBJ2-2; a weak D match, TRBD1 (5 bases). The CDR3 is 15 amino acids. Germline values: CDR1 LNHDA, CDR2 SQIVND (reference sequence). The V end was cut by 7 bases, the J end by 1 base, with 13 bases between. The CDR3 region has the DNA TGTGCCAGTATCAAAGGGGCAGGGAACACCGGGGAGCTGTTTTTT. Translating gives CASIKGAGNTGELFF.

J is TRBJ1-5 and V is TRBV11-2, with D maybe TRBD1 (6 bases). The CDR3 is 15 residues long. The germline V gene encodes CDR1 SGHAT and CDR2 FQNNGV. The V and J ends lost 3 bases and 2 bases respectively, with 11 bases between them. Here the CDR3 DNA reads TGTGCCAGCAGCTTTGGGGGCGCAGGCAATCAGCCCCAGCATTTT. It codes for CASSFGGAGNQPQHF.

This rearrangement joins TRBV5-1 to TRBJ2-3, with D perhaps matching TRBD1 (6 bases). The CDR3 length is 18 residues. CDR1 and CDR2 (germline): SGHRS, YFSETQ. V lost 4 bases, J lost 0 bases, and 21 bases lay in between. CDR3 sequence (DNA): TGCGCCAGCAGCCCGCACCCTAACAGGGCTCTGAGCACAGATACGCAGTATTTT. Translation gives CASSPHPNRALSTDTQYF.

This clone was found a few times. The chain is built from TRBV9 and TRBJ2-1, with a tentative D call TRBD1 (7 bases). This CDR3 contains 16 residues. Trimming removed 6 bases at V and 7 bases at J, with 23 bases between. The germline V gene has CDR1 SGDLS and CDR2 YYNGEE. For the CDR3, the DNA is TGTGCCAGCAACACCCCAGCAGGGGGGAGCAAAAATGAGCAGTTCTTC. Translating it yields CASNTPAGGSKNEQFF.

The gene calls are TRBV28 and TRBJ1-5, with D tentatively TRBD1 (5 bases). With 5 bases removed from V and 7 bases from J, the gap between germline ends came to 21 bases. The CDR3 is 16 amino acids. CDR1 is MDHEN, CDR2 SYDVKM, per germline. The CDR3 DNA is TGTGCCAGCAGTCCCCGGGCAGGCGGGGGATGGCAGCCCCAGCATTTT. This sequence encodes CASSPRAGGGWQPQHF.

This chain links TRBV13 with TRBJ2-7; TRBD1 matches 7 bases. This CDR3 is built from 16 residues. The germline V gene encodes CDR1 PRHDT and CDR2 FYEKMQ (reference sequence). V was clipped by 5 bases and J by 2 bases; unmatched bases: 12. CDR3 nucleotide sequence: TGTGCCAGCAGCAACCACAGGGGCCGGCTAGCCTACGAGCAGTACTTC. This gives the protein CASSNHRGRLAYEQYF.

The chain joins TRBV7-6 to TRBJ2-2; 7 bases match TRBD2. The J segment lost 6 bases and the V segment lost 1 base, leaving 8 bases of the junction unmatched. Germline loops: CDR1 SGHVS, CDR2 FNYEAQ. CDR3 length: 16 residues. The CDR3 DNA follows: TGTGCCAGCAGCTTAGTGGGCGCGGGGGTGGCCGGGGAGCTGTTTTTT. As protein: CASSLVGAGVAGELFF.

The chain couples TRBV7-9 to TRBJ2-5; 7 bases agree with TRBD2. The CDR3 length is 16 residues. After removal of 5 bases from V and 5 bases from J, the junction contained 14 bases not matched to a gene. From germline, CDR1 is SEHNR and CDR2 FQNEAQ (reference sequence). The CDR3 DNA is TGTGCCAGCAGCCAGTCCTGGAGCCTGGGGGGGGAGACCCAGTACTTC. Its protein is CASSQSWSLGGETQYF.

The chain employs TRBV6-4 and TRBJ2-3; 7 nucleotides match TRBD2. The CDR3 contains 16 residues. Trimming took 2 bases from V and 0 from J; bases not matched to a gene: 5. Germline V gives CDR1 MRHNA, CDR2 SNTAGT. DNA for the CDR3: TGTGCCAGCAGTGACATGCGGGGGACTAGCACAGATACGCAGTATTTT. Translating gives CASSDMRGTSTDTQYF.

This clone was seen more than once but under ten times. The J gene is TRBJ1-1, the V gene TRBV4-2; no clear D gene. V shed 0 bases and J shed 1 base, with 9 bases lying between them. The germline V gene encodes CDR1 LGHNA and CDR2 YNFKEQ. The CDR3 covers 15 residues. The CDR3 reads CASSQDTGQNTEAFF. The DNA for the CDR3 is TGTGCCAGCAGCCAAGATACGGGTCAGAACACTGAAGCTTTCTTT.

This clone was picked up a small number of times. CDR3 sequence reads: CASERDSNTEAFF. The CDR3 DNA reads as TGTGCCAGCGAACGGGACTCCAACACTGAAGCTTTCTTT. This chain uses TRBV25-1 with TRBJ1-1; D perhaps matches TRBD1 (5 bases). CDR3 length equals 13 residues. CDR1 and CDR2 from the germline V gene are MGHDK and SYGVNS. The germline V and J ends were trimmed by 8 bases and 2 bases, with 12 bases remaining between them.

V gene TRBV9 combines with J gene TRBJ2-3; TRBD2 matches 15 bases. CDR3 length equals 20 residues. V was clipped by 6 bases and J by 0 bases; unmatched bases: 14. Germline lookup yields CDR1 SGDLS and CDR2 YYNGEE. The CDR3, as DNA: TGTGCCAGCACCCCAGGACAGGGACTAGCGGGGGGCACTAGCACAGATACGCAGTATTTT. Protein sequence: CASTPGQGLAGGTSTDTQYF.

This clone was picked up a small number of times. The CDR3 sequence: CASSSFSGNTIYF. The CDR3 DNA reads TGTGCCAGCAGTTCCTTCTCTGGAAACACCATATATTTT. The chain has TRBV2 and TRBJ1-3, with no clear D. Germline V gives CDR1 SNHLY, CDR2 FYNNEI. The V end lost 5 bases, the J end lost 0 bases, and 5 bases lay between the germline ends. CDR3 length: 13 residues. Complete variable domain (other parts from reference TRBV2 and TRBJ1-3): EPEVTQTPSHQVTQMGQEVILRCVPISNHLYFYWYRQILGQKVEFLVSFYNNEISEKSEIFDDQFSVERPDGSNFTLKIRSTKLEDSAMYFCASSSFSGNTIYFGEGSWLTVV.